The clone carrying this T cell receptor (beta chain) turned up a few times. The antigen remains undetermined. The data belong to a study of blood T cells in healthy people across ages. Findings and limits, study-wide: Expanded clonotype shifts may have been confounded, as the donors had an unknown CMV status.

Through a sample-barcoded 5' primer and a J-beta primer mix, a second PCR was run for roughly 7 to 12 cycles. Via MiXCR, TCRdb re-called the 5' RACE reads, giving one row per CDR3 protein. The repertoire holds approximately 350,000 distinct CDR3 sequences, about half seen once, with 45% to 55% in the top ten. The CDR3 runs 16 residues. Germline V gene sequence: CDR1 SGHTA, CDR2 FQGNSA. The junction had 10 bases not matched to a gene; V was cut back by 5 bases and J by 3 bases. J is TRBJ2-1 and V is TRBV7-2; 7 bases are shared with TRBD2. The receptor's source is a man aged 60-69 years in good health. The material sequenced was blood. CDR3 residues: CASSTTGSGIYNEQFF. In DNA, the CDR3 is TGTGCCAGCAGCACCACAGGAAGCGGGATCTACAATGAGCAGTTCTTC.